This T cell receptor (beta chain) originates from a study of T-cell reconstitution after alpha-beta-depleted transplantation in children. Study results and limitations: Newly made T cells mostly supplied T-cell counts and diversity one year after transplant. After transplant, at about two months, alpha-beta T cells were reportedly derived from several hundred expanded graft clones. Diversity of TCRbeta at day 60 was high in some patients, arising from surviving recipient T cells and thymic progenitors.

This CDR3 spans 13 amino acids. Germline CDR1 is SQVTM and CDR2 is ANQGSEA. This clonotype was observed many times. Antigen unknown. Germline and junction disagree at one end, which may indicate a read error. Unique molecular identifiers were built into the TCRbeta library. TCRdb re-derived calls from the PCR reads in MiXCR, one entry per CDR3 protein. Among about 300,000 distinct CDR3 sequences listed, roughly 7.8% were seen once. This chain links TRBV29-1 with TRBJ2-5; D may be TRBD2 (6 bases). The sample was peripheral blood, taken 360 days after TCRalphabeta/CD19-depleted stem cell transplant. This receptor was taken from a female patient aged 2-9 years who had a stem cell transplant for Fanconi anemia, so the T cells may come from the graft donor. The CDR3 DNA sequence: TGTAGCGTTGGAGGGTCCAGCCAAGAGACCCAGTACTTC. Protein sequence: CSVGGSSQETQYF.